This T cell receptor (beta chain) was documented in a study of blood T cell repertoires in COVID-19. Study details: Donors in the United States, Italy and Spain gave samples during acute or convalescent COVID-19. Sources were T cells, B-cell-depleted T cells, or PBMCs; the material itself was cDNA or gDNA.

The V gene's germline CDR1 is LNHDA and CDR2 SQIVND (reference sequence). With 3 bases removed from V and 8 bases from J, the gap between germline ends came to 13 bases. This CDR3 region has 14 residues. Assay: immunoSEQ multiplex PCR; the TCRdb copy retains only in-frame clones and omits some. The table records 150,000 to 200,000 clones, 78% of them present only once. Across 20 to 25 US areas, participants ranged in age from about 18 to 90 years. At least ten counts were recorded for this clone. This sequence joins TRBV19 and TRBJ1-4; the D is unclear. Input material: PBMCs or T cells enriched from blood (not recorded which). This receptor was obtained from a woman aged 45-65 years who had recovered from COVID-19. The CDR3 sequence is CASSIGVAPEKLFF. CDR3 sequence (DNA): TGTGCCAGTAGTATTGGGGTAGCGCCGGAAAAACTGTTTTTT.